Below are 16 T cell receptor beta chains sequenced from a single sample in a study of blood T cell repertoires in COVID-19. Profiled with immunoSEQ multiplex PCR; TCRdb holds only in-frame clones, not every one. This sample has 250,000 to 300,000 clones; around 89% occur once, and the top ten carry 9.5% to 15%. The sequencing sample was made of peripheral blood. These receptors were obtained from an older woman with acute or convalescent COVID-19.

The chain has TRBV3-1 (or the pseudogene TRBV3-2) and TRBJ1-4; 7 bases align to TRBD1. Germline lookup yields CDR1 LGHDT and CDR2 YNNKEL (reference sequence). This CDR3 has 14 amino acids. V trimming: 3 bases; J trimming: 8 bases; junction bases outside the gene matches: 6. Here the CDR3 DNA reads TGTGCCAGCAGCCAGAATAGAGGGGGCGAAAAACTGTTTTTT. Translated: CASSQNRGGEKLFF.

The rearrangement uses TRBV18 and TRBJ2-5; TRBD1 might be the D (6 bases). This CDR3 comprises 14 residues. CDR1 and CDR2 (germline): KGHSH, LQKENI. V was shortened by 1 base and J by 1 base, with 7 bases between the two germline ends. The CDR3 nucleotides read TGTGCCAGCTCACCACTCAGGGGCCAAGAGACCCAGTACTTC. Translating gives CASSPLRGQETQYF.

The CDR3 bases are TGTGCCAGCAGCCAAGATAAGGGGTCCTACGAGCAGTACTTC. This sequence encodes CASSQDKGSYEQYF. The rearrangement links TRBV4-2 to TRBJ2-7, with a weak D call TRBD1 (5 bases). Per germline, CDR1 LGHNA and CDR2 YNFKEQ. V gave up 0 bases and J gave up 1 base, with 7 bases separating them. This CDR3 has 14 residues.

The V gene is TRBV4-2, the J gene TRBJ1-5, with a tentative D call TRBD1 (5 bases). The length of the CDR3 is 15 residues. The V gene's germline CDR1 is LGHNA and CDR2 YNFKEQ. Between the trimmed V and J ends, which lost 0 bases and 7 bases, there was a span of 13 bases. As DNA, the CDR3 is TGTGCCAGCAGCCAAGATTTAGGGGATCAACAGCCCCAGCATTTT. Its translation: CASSQDLGDQQPQHF.

The rearrangement uses TRBV5-5 and TRBJ1-5, with TRBD1 matching over 9 bases. The CDR3 length is 14 residues. With 3 bases clipped from V and 6 bases from J, the junction kept 4 bases outside the gene matches. Per the germline V gene, CDR1 is SGHKS and CDR2 is YYEKEE (reference sequence). The CDR3 region is CASSSQGAGQPQHF. The CDR3, as DNA: TGTGCCAGCAGCTCACAGGGGGCGGGTCAGCCCCAGCATTTT.

This chain links TRBV11-2 with TRBJ1-2; the match to TRBD1 covers 9 bases. The CDR3 extends over 16 amino acids. Germline CDR1 and CDR2: SGHAT and FQNNGV. V trimming: 4 bases; J trimming: 3 bases; junction bases outside the gene matches: 9. CDR3 sequence: CASSSIRQGGDYGYTF. CDR3 sequence (DNA): TGTGCCAGCAGCTCGATTCGACAGGGGGGGGACTATGGCTACACCTTC.

V is TRBV7-9 and J is TRBJ2-7; D is possibly TRBD2 (5 bases). V shed 5 bases and J shed 3 bases, with 11 bases lying between them. Germline lookup yields CDR1 SEHNR and CDR2 FQNEAQ (reference sequence). The CDR3 is made up of 13 amino acids. CDR3 in amino acids: CASSQADLYEQYF. In nucleotides, the CDR3 is TGTGCCAGCAGCCAAGCGGACCTCTACGAGCAGTACTTC.

The chain recombines TRBV30 with TRBJ2-7, with D possibly being TRBD2 (6 bases). The V gene lost 5 bases and the J gene lost 6 bases, with 17 bases spanning the gap. CDR1 and CDR2 (germline): GTSNPN, SVGIG (reference sequence). The CDR3 consists of 13 residues. The DNA for the CDR3 is TGTGCCTGGGTTGAGCAGGGAGGTCGCGAGCAGTACTTC. Its protein product is CAWVEQGGREQYF.

The rearrangement links TRBV15 to TRBJ1-6; possible D gene TRBD1, 5 bases. Per the germline V gene, CDR1 is LNHNV and CDR2 is YYDKDF (reference sequence). The CDR3 has 15 amino acids. Trimming stripped 5 bases from V and 10 bases from J, with 18 bases between. CDR3 sequence (DNA): TGTGCCACCAGCTTCCGACCCGGGGGAGGATCACCCCTCCACTTT. Protein sequence: CATSFRPGGGSPLHF.

This chain links TRBV19 with TRBJ2-2, with TRBD2 identical over 9 bases. The length of the CDR3 is 15 residues. CDR1 is LNHDA and CDR2 is SQIVND in the germline V gene (reference sequence). With V trimmed by 3 bases and J by 4 bases, 3 bases remained unmatched. CDR3 sequence: CASSILAGSTGELFF. Here the CDR3 DNA reads TGTGCCAGTAGTATTCTAGCGGGGAGCACCGGGGAGCTGTTTTTT.

This sequence joins TRBV18 and TRBJ1-5; 10 nucleotides match TRBD1. The CDR3 is 15 residues long. V lost 4 bases to trimming and J lost 2 bases; unmatched junction nucleotides: 2. Germline V gives CDR1 KGHSH, CDR2 LQKENI. CDR3 residues: CASSRQGAGNQPQHF. The CDR3 bases are TGTGCCAGCTCACGACAGGGGGCTGGCAATCAGCCCCAGCATTTT.

The genes are TRBV14 and TRBJ2-5; TRBD2 aligns across 9 bases. CDR3 length equals 20 residues. V lost 5 bases, J lost 2 bases, and 21 bases stayed unmatched. In germline, CDR1 is SGHDN, CDR2 FVKESK. DNA of the CDR3: TGTGCCAGCAGCTTAACTGCTCGACTAGCGGAGACGTATCAGCAAGAGACCCAGTACTTC. Translating it yields CASSLTARLAETYQQETQYF. The full variable domain, with the rest looked up from reference TRBV14 and TRBJ2-5, is EAGVTQFPSHSVIEKGQTVTLRCDPISGHDNLYWYRRVMGKEIKFLLHFVKESKQDESGMPNNRFLAERTGGTYSTLKVQPAELEDSGVYFCASSLTARLAETYQQETQYFGPGTRLLVL.

The CDR3 DNA reads TGTGCCAGCAGCCGGGGTAACACAGGTTACACTGAAGCTTTCTTT. Amino acid sequence: CASSRGNTGYTEAFF. The rearrangement links TRBV3-1 (or the pseudogene TRBV3-2) to TRBJ1-1; D perhaps matches TRBD1 (5 bases). The germline CDR1 and CDR2 sequences are LGHDT and YNNKEL (reference sequence). Between the trimmed V and J ends, which lost 4 bases and 3 bases, there was a span of 15 bases. The CDR3 sequence is 15 residues long.

This clone has just a few counts. This rearrangement joins TRBV5-1 to TRBJ2-3; 9 nucleotides match TRBD2. CDR3 length: 15 amino acids. The V segment lost 3 bases and the J segment 2 bases; nucleotides outside the gene matches: 4. The germline V gene encodes CDR1 SGHRS and CDR2 YFSETQ. The chain's CDR3 is CASSYGLAITDTQYF. CDR3 in DNA: TGCGCCAGCAGCTATGGACTAGCGATCACAGATACGCAGTATTTT.

The chain employs TRBV2 and TRBJ2-7; 7 bases are a match to TRBD1. The CDR3 extends over 13 amino acids. V was clipped by 4 bases and J by 3 bases; unmatched bases: 3. Germline CDR1 reads SNHLY; CDR2 reads FYNNEI. The DNA of the CDR3 is TGTGCCAGCAGTGTACAGGGGAGCTACGAGCAGTACTTC. Translation gives CASSVQGSYEQYF. Supplemented by reference TRBV2 and TRBJ2-7, the full variable domain reads EPEVTQTPSHQVTQMGQEVILRCVPISNHLYFYWYRQILGQKVEFLVSFYNNEISEKSEIFDDQFSVERPDGSNFTLKIRSTKLEDSAMYFCASSVQGSYEQYFGPGTRLTVT.

The V call is TRBV30, the J call TRBJ2-5; TRBD1 matches 7 bases. Germline lookup yields CDR1 GTSNPN and CDR2 SVGIG (reference sequence). The CDR3 is 12 residues long. The ends lost 6 bases at V and 4 bases at J; junction bases unmatched: 5. Written as DNA, the CDR3 is TGTGCCTGTTCTAACAGGGGAGAGACCCAGTACTTC. This sequence encodes CACSNRGETQYF.